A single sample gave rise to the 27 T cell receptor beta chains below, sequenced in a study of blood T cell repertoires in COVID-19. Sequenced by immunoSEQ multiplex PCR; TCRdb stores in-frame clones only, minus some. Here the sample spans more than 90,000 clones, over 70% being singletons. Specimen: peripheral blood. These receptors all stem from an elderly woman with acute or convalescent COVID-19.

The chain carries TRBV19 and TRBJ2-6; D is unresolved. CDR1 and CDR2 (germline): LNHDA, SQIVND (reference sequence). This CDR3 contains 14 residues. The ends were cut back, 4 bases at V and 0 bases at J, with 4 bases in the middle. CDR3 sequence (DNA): TGTGCCAGTAGTACTCGCTCTGGGGCCAACGTCCTGACTTTC. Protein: CASSTRSGANVLTF.

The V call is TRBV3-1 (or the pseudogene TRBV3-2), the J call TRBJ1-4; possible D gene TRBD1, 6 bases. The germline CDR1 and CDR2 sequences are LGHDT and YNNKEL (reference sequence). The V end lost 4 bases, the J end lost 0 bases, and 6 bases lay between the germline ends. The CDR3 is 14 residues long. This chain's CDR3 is CASSRDTTNEKLFF. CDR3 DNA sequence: TGTGCCAGCAGCCGGGACACAACTAATGAAAAACTGTTTTTT.

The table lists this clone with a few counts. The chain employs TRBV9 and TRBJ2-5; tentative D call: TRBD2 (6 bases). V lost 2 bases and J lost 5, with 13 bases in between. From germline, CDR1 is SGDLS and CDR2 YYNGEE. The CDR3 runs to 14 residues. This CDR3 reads CASSVMAGRETQYF. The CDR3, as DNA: TGTGCCAGCAGCGTTATGGCGGGAAGGGAGACCCAGTACTTC.

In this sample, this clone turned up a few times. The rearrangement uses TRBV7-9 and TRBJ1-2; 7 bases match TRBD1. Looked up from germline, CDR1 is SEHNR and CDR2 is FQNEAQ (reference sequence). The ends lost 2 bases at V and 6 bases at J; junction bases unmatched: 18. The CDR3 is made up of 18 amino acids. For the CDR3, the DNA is TGTGCCAGCAGCTTAAGGGTGGCCCCCCCACAGGGGCGGGATGGCTACACCTTC. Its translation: CASSLRVAPPQGRDGYTF. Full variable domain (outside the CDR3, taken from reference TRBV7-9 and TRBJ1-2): DTGVSQNPRHKITKRGQNVTFRCDPISEHNRLYWYRQTLGQGPEFLTYFQNEAQLEKSRLLSDRFSAERPKGSFSTLEIQRTEQGDSAMYLCASSLRVAPPQGRDGYTFGSGTRLTVV.

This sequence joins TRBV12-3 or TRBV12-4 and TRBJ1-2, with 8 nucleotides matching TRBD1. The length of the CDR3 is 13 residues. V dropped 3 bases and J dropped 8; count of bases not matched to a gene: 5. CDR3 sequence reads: CASSLAGGTGYTF. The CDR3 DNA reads TGTGCCAGCAGTTTGGCAGGGGGCACCGGCTACACCTTC.

CDR3 in amino acids: CASNLDPGQTGYTF. CDR3 bases: TGTGCCAGTAATCTTGATCCGGGACAGACGGGCTACACCTTC. The chain joins TRBV19 to TRBJ1-2, with TRBD1 matching 7 bases. The germline CDR1 and CDR2 sequences are LNHDA and SQIVND (reference sequence). The J segment lost 8 bases and the V segment lost 7 bases, leaving 13 bases of the junction unmatched. This CDR3 region has 14 residues. The full variable domain, in which reference TRBV19 and TRBJ1-2 provide the parts outside the CDR3, is DGGITQSPKYLFRKEGQNVTLSCEQNLNHDAMYWYRQDPGQGLRLIYYSQIVNDFQKGDIAEGYSVSREKKESFPLTVTSAQKNPTAFYLCASNLDPGQTGYTFGSGTRLTVV.

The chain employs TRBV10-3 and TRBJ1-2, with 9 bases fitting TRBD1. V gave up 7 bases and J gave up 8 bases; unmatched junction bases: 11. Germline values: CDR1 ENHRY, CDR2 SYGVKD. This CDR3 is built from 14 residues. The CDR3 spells CAITPGQGGNGYTF. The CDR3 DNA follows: TGTGCCATCACCCCGGGACAGGGAGGTAACGGCTACACCTTC.

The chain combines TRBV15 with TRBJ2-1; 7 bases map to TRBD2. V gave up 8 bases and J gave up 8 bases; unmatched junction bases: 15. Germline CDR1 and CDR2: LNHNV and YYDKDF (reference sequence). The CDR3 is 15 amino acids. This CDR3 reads CATADGGRWAHEQFF. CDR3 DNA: TGTGCCACCGCCGACGGCGGGAGATGGGCCCATGAGCAGTTCTTC.

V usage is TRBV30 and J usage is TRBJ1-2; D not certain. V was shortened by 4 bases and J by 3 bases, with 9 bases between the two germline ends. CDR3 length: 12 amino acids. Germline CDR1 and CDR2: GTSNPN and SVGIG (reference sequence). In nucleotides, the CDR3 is TGTGCCTGGACTCTGGGCGACTATGGCTACACCTTC. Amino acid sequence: CAWTLGDYGYTF.

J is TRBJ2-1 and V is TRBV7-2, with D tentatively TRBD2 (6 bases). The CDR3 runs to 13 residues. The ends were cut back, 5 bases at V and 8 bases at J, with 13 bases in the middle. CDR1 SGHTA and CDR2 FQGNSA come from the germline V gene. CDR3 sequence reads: CASSRVEGDEQFF. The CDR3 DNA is TGTGCCAGCAGCCGCGTGGAGGGCGATGAGCAGTTCTTC.

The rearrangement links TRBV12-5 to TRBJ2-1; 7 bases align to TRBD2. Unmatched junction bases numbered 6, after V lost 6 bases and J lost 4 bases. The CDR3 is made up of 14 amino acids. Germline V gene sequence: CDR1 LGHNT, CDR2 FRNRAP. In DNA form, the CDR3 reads TGTGCTAGTGGGAGGGAGGGGACGTACAATGAGCAGTTCTTC. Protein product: CASGREGTYNEQFF. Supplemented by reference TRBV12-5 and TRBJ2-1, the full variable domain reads DARVTQTPRHKVTEMGQEVTMRCQPILGHNTVFWYRQTMMQGLELLAYFRNRAPLDDSGMPKDRFSAEMPDATLATLKIQPSEPRDSAVYFCASGREGTYNEQFFGPGTRLTVL.

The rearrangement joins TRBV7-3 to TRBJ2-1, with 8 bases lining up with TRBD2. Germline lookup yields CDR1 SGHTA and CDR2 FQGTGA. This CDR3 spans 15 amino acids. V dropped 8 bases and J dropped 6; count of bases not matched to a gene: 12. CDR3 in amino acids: CASEPRGGPFNEQFF. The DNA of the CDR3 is TGTGCCAGCGAACCCCGGGGGGGACCCTTCAATGAGCAGTTCTTC. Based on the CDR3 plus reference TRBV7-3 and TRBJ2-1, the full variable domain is GAGVSQTPSNKVTEKGKYVELRCDPISGHTALYWYRQSLGQGPEFLIYFQGTGAADDSGLPNDRFFAVRPEGSVSTLKIQRTERGDSAVYLCASEPRGGPFNEQFFGPGTRLTVL.

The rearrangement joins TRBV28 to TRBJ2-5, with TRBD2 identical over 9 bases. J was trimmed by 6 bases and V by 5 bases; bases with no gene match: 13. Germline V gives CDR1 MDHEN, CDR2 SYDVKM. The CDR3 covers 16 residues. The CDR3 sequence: CASSPLPASGKKTQYF. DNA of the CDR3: TGTGCCAGCAGTCCTCTTCCGGCTAGCGGGAAGAAGACCCAGTACTTC.

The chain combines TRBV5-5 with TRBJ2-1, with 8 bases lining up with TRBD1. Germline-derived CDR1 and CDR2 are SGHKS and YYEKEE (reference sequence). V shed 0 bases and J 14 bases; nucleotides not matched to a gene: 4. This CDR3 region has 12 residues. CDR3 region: CASSLALDREFF. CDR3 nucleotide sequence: TGTGCCAGCAGCTTGGCCCTGGACAGGGAGTTCTTC. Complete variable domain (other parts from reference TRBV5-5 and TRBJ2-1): DAGVTQSPTHLIKTRGQQVTLRCSPISGHKSVSWYQQVLGQGPQFIFQYYEKEERGRGNFPDRFSARQFPNYSSELNVNALLLGDSALYLCASSLALDREFFGPGTRLTVL.

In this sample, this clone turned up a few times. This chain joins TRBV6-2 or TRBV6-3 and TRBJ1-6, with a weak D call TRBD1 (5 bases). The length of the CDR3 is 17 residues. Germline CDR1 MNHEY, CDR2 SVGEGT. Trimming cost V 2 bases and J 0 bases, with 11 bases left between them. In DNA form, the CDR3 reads TGTGCCAGCAGTTACGGGGCACGGAGCTCCTATAATTCACCCCTCCACTTT. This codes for CASSYGARSSYNSPLHF.

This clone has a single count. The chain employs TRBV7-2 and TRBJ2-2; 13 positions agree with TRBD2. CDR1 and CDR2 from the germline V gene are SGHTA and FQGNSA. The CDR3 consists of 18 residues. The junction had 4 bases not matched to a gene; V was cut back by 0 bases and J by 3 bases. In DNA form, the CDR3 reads TGTGCCAGCAGCTTAGCGGCGACTAGCGGGGGGTACACCGGGGAGCTGTTTTTT. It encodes CASSLAATSGGYTGELFF.

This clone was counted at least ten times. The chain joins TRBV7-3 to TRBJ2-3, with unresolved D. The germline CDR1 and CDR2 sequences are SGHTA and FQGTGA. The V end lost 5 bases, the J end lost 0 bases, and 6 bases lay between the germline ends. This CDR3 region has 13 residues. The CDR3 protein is CASSVHSTDTQYF. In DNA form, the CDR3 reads TGTGCCAGCAGCGTCCATAGCACAGATACGCAGTATTTT.

This chain's CDR3 is CASSTRGEKLFF. Here the CDR3 DNA reads TGTGCCAGCAGTACCCGTGGCGAAAAACTGTTTTTT. The chain employs TRBV6-5 and TRBJ1-4; D gene uncertain. This CDR3 spans 12 amino acids. Germline V gene lookup returns CDR1 MNHEY and CDR2 SVGAGI. The V and J ends lost 5 bases and 8 bases respectively, with 9 bases between them.

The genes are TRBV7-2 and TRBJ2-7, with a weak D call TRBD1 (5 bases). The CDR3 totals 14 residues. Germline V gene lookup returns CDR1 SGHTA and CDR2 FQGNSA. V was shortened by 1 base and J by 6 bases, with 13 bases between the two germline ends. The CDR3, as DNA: TGTGCCAGCAGCTTAGTTCTGGGGCAGGGCGAGCAGTACTTC. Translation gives CASSLVLGQGEQYF.

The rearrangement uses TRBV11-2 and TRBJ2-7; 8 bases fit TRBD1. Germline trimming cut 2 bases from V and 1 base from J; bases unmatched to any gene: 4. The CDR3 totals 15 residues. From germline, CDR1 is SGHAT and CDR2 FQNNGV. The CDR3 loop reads CASSLRTGLSYEQYF. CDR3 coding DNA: TGTGCCAGCAGCTTAAGGACAGGGTTATCCTACGAGCAGTACTTC.

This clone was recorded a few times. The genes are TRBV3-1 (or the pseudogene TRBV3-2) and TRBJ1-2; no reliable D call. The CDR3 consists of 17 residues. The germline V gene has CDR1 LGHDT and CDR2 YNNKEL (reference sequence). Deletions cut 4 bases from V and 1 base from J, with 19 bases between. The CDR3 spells CASSLRPVGGSNYGYTF. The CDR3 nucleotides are TGTGCCAGCAGCCTTAGACCAGTTGGCGGGAGTAACTATGGCTACACCTTC.

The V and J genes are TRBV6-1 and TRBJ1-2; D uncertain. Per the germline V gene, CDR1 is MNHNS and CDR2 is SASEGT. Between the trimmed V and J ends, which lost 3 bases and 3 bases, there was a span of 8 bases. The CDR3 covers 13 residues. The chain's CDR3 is CASSEWADYGYTF. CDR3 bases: TGTGCCAGCAGTGAGTGGGCAGACTATGGCTACACCTTC.

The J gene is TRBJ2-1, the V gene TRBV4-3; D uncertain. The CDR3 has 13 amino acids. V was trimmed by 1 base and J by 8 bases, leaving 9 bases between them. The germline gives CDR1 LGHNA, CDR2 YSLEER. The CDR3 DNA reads TGCGCCAGCAGCCAAGGGGCGAGTTATGAGCAGTTCTTC. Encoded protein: CASSQGASYEQFF.

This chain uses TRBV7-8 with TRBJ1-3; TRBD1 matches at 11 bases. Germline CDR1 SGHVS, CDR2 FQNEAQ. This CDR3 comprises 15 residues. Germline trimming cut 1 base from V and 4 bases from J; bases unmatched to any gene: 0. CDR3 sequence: CASSLGTGGGNTIYF. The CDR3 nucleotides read TGTGCCAGCAGCTTAGGGACAGGGGGCGGAAACACCATATATTTT.

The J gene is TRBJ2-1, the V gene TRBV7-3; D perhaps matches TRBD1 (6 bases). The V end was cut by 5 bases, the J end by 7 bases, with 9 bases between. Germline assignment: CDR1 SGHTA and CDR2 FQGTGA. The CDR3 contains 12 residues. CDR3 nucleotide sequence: TGTGCCAGCAGCGCCCAGGGGAATGAGCAGTTCTTC. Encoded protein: CASSAQGNEQFF.

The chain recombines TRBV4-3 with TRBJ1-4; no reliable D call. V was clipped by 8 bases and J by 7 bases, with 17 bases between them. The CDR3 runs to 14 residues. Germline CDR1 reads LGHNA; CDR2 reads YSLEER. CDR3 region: CASGPGLEREKLFF. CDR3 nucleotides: TGCGCCAGCGGGCCGGGATTAGAGCGTGAAAAACTGTTTTTT.

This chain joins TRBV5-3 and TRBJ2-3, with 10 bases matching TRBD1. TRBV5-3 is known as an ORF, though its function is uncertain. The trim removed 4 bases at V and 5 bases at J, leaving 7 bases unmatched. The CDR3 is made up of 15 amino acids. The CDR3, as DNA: TGTGCCAGAAGCCCTAGACAGGGGGCGGAAGATACGCAGTATTTT. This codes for CARSPRQGAEDTQYF.